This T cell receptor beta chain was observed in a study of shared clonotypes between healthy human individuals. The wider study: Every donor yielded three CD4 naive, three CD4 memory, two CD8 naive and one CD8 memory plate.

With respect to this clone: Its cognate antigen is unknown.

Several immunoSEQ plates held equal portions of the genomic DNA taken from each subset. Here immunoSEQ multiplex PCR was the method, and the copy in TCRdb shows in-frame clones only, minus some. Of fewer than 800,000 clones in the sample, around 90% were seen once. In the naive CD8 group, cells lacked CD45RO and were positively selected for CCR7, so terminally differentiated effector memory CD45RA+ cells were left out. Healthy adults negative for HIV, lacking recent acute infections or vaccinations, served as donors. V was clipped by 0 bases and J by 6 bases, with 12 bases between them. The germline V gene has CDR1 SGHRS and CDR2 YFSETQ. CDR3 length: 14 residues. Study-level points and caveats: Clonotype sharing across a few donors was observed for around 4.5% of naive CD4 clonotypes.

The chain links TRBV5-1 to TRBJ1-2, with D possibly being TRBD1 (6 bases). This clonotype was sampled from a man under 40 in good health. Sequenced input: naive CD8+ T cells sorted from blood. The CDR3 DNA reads TGCGCCAGCAGCTTGGCCGGGGGGGCAGATGGCTACACCTTC. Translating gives CASSLAGGADGYTF.